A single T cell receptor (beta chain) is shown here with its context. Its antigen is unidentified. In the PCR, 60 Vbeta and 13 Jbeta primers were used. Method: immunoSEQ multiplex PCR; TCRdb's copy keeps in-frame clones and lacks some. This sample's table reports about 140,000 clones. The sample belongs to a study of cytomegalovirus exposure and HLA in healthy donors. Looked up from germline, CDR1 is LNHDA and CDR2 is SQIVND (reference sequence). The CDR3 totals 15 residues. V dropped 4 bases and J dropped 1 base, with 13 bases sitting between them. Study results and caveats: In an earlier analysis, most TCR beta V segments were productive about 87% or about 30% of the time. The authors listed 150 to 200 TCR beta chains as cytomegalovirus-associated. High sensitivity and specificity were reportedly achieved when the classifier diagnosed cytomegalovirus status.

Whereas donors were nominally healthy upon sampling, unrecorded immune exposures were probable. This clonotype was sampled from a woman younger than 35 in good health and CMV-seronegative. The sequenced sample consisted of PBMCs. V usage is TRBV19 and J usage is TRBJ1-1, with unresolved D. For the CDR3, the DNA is TGTGCCAGTAGTAAGAACAGAGATTCGAACACTGAAGCTTTCTTT. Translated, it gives CASSKNRDSNTEAFF.